This T cell receptor (beta chain) was obtained from a study of blood T cell repertoires in COVID-19. Across the study: T cells, B-cell-depleted T cells, or PBMCs supplied cDNA or gDNA.

The authors' processing: By means of reference gene primer amplification, nucleated cell counts were estimated. Sequenced by immunoSEQ multiplex PCR; TCRdb stores in-frame clones only, minus some. V and J calls and clone size are as listed in that table; D and trimming were resolved from the DNA. The sample lists under 20,000 clones, roughly 89% occurring once. CDR1 and CDR2 from the germline V gene are SGHNT and YYREEE (reference sequence). CDR3 size: 15 residues. V lost 4 bases, J lost 5 bases, and 8 bases stayed unmatched. Sequencing used peripheral blood. This receptor was obtained from a man between 60 and 75 years old with active COVID-19. This chain links TRBV5-4 with TRBJ1-2; 10 bases line up with TRBD1. The CDR3 nucleotides are TGTGCCAGCAGCGACCGGGACAGGGGCCCATATGGCTACACCTTC. Its protein is CASSDRDRGPYGYTF.